This TCR beta chain was identified in a study of early T cells in non-severe SARS-CoV-2 infection. In the study overall: Investigators sequenced bulk RNA drawn from unsorted whole blood, and chains remained unpaired.

This CDR3 region has 15 residues. V lost 0 bases to trimming and J lost 4 bases, with 12 bases between them. Germline assignment: CDR1 ENHRY and CDR2 SYGVKD. Unique molecular identifiers were affixed to single, distinct cDNA molecules. TCRdb re-called the 5' RACE reads with MiXCR, one entry per CDR3 protein. Among more than 30,000 distinct CDR3 sequences listed, approximately 5% were seen once. The clonotype comes from an adult who was a healthcare worker with PCR-confirmed SARS-CoV-2 infection or an uninfected control (not recorded which). This chain connects TRBV10-3 to TRBJ1-1; a weak D match, TRBD1 (5 bases). Input material: whole blood. CDR3 amino acids: CAISESYRLGTEAFF. In DNA form, the CDR3 reads TGTGCCATCAGTGAGTCGTACAGGTTGGGCACTGAAGCTTTCTTT.